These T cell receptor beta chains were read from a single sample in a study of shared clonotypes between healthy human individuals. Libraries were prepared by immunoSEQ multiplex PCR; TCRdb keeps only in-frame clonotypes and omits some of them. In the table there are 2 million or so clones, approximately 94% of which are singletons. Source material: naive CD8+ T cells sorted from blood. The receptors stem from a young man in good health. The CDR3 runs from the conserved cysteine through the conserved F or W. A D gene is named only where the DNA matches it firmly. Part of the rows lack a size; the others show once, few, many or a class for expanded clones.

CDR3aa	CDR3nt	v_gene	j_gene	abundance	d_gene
CASSYGENEKLFF	TGTGCCAGCAGTTACGGCGAAAATGAAAAACTGTTTTTT	TRBV6-5	TRBJ1-4	.	.
CTSLRRAAGDTQYF	TGCACCAGTTTGCGGAGGGCAGCGGGAGATACGCAGTATTTT	TRBV1	TRBJ2-3	.	.
CASSLVHNSYEQYF	TGTGCCAGCAGCTTGGTGCACAACTCCTACGAGCAGTACTTC	TRBV5-8	TRBJ2-7	.	.
CASREGLAGGPGYEQYF	TGTGCCAGCAGGGAGGGACTAGCGGGGGGGCCAGGCTACGAGCAGTACTTC	TRBV2	TRBJ2-7	.	TRBD2
CASSSGGEKLFF	TGTGCCAGCAGTTCAGGGGGTGAAAAACTGTTTTTT	TRBV27	TRBJ1-4	.	TRBD1
CAWSLGTGGYAFF	TGTGCCTGGAGTCTTGGGACAGGGGGATATGCTTTCTTT	TRBV30	TRBJ1-1	.	TRBD1
CASSYVGTGGQETQYF	TGTGCCAGCAGCTACGTAGGGACAGGGGGACAAGAGACCCAGTACTTC	TRBV7-8	TRBJ2-5	.	TRBD1
CAWTSGAGIQETQYF	TGTGCCTGGACTAGCGGGGCAGGAATCCAAGAGACCCAGTACTTC	TRBV30	TRBJ2-5	.	TRBD2
CASSLVSDNYEQYF	TGCGCCAGCAGCTTGGTTTCCGACAACTACGAGCAGTACTTC	TRBV5-1	TRBJ2-7	.	.
CASSLGHTFSYEQYF	TGTGCCAGCAGTTTAGGGCATACGTTCTCCTACGAGCAGTACTTC	TRBV28	TRBJ2-7	.	.
CASSWRPPYEQYF	TGTGCCAGCAGCTGGCGACCCCCCTACGAGCAGTACTTC	TRBV27	TRBJ2-7	once	.
CASSQVSRAEAFF	TGTGCCAGCAGCCAAGTCTCAAGGGCTGAAGCTTTCTTT	TRBV14	TRBJ1-1	.	.
CASSVGPSGNTIYF	TGTGCCAGCAGTGTTGGACCCTCTGGAAACACCATATATTTT	TRBV2	TRBJ1-3	.	.
CATRGSSSYEQYF	TGTGCCACCCGAGGGAGTAGCTCCTACGAGCAGTACTTC	TRBV10-3	TRBJ2-7	.	.
CASSPTLPGDITDTQYF	TGTGCCAGCAGTCCCACCCTCCCAGGGGACATCACAGATACGCAGTATTTT	TRBV27	TRBJ2-3	.	.
CASSLGTTDTQYF	TGTGCCAGCAGCCTTGGAACCACAGATACGCAGTATTTT	TRBV11-2	TRBJ2-3	.	.
CASGQWDLRETQYF	TGTGCTAGTGGTCAATGGGATTTGAGGGAGACCCAGTACTTC	TRBV12-5	TRBJ2-5	.	.
CASRGLSGELFF	TGTGCCAGCCGGGGTTTATCCGGGGAGCTGTTTTTT	TRBV7-3	TRBJ2-2	once	.
CASSRSGVPYEQYF	TGTGCCAGCAGCCGCTCAGGAGTGCCCTACGAGCAGTACTTC	TRBV9	TRBJ2-7	.	.
CASSQGQNTEAFF	TGTGCCAGTAGCCAGGGCCAGAACACTGAAGCTTTCTTT	TRBV19	TRBJ1-1	.	.
CASSPTSGTRVYEQYF	TGTGCCAGCAGCCCGACTTCTGGGACTAGAGTCTACGAGCAGTACTTC	TRBV5-6	TRBJ2-7	.	TRBD2
CASSQEEGHNEQFF	TGCGCCAGCAGCCAAGAGGAGGGTCACAATGAGCAGTTCTTC	TRBV4-1	TRBJ2-1	.	.
CASSASWTGSNYGYTF	TGTGCCAGTAGCGCATCCTGGACAGGATCGAACTATGGCTACACCTTC	TRBV19	TRBJ1-2	.	TRBD1
CAWGGVYQPQHF	TGTGCCTGGGGGGGGGTCTATCAGCCCCAGCATTTT	TRBV30	TRBJ1-5	few	.
CSVEEGPGRVGGNTIYF	TGCAGCGTTGAAGAGGGCCCGGGGCGGGTAGGGGGAAACACCATATATTTT	TRBV29-1	TRBJ1-3	.	.
CASSETSEYEQYF	TGCGCCAGCAGTGAGACTAGCGAGTACGAGCAGTACTTC	TRBV4-3	TRBJ2-7	.	TRBD2
CASSLDIIAGTGGEQYF	TGCGCCAGCAGCTTGGACATAATTGCCGGGACAGGGGGCGAGCAGTACTTC	TRBV5-1	TRBJ2-7	.	TRBD1
CAWSERSLSNQPQHF	TGTGCCTGGAGCGAAAGGAGTTTGAGCAATCAGCCCCAGCATTTT	TRBV30	TRBJ1-5	few	.
CASSPGLAGVEATGELFF	TGTGCCAGCAGTCCGGGACTAGCGGGAGTAGAAGCCACCGGGGAGCTGTTTTTT	TRBV7-6	TRBJ2-2	once	TRBD2
CAGWLFEGYTF	TGTGCGGGGTGGCTTTTTGAGGGCTACACCTTC	TRBV30	TRBJ1-2	.	.
CASSEVITDTQYF	TGCGCCAGCAGTGAGGTGATTACAGATACGCAGTATTTT	TRBV10-1	TRBJ2-3	once	.
CASSVGGGQPQHF	TGTGCCAGCAGCGTAGGGGGGGGCCAGCCCCAGCATTTT	TRBV9	TRBJ1-5	few	.
CASSLGTGLRDEQFF	TGTGCCAGCAGCTTAGGGACAGGCCTTAGGGATGAGCAGTTCTTC	TRBV7-3	TRBJ2-1	.	TRBD1
CASSLAQGVRTEAFF	TGTGCCAGCAGCTTAGCGCAAGGGGTGAGAACTGAAGCTTTCTTT	TRBV7-9	TRBJ1-1	.	.
CASSVGSGGTDTQYF	TGTGCCAGCAGTGTGGGTAGCGGGGGCACAGATACGCAGTATTTT	TRBV2	TRBJ2-3	.	TRBD2
CASSPSDRANEQFF	TGTGCCAGCAGTCCATCCGACAGGGCGAATGAGCAGTTCTTC	TRBV28	TRBJ2-1	.	TRBD1
CASSLKREGYTF	TGTGCCAGCAGCTTAAAGAGGGAGGGCTACACCTTC	TRBV11-2	TRBJ1-2	.	.
CASSPGKGESPPEAFF	TGTGCCAGCTCACCAGGGAAGGGGGAGTCCCCTCCTGAAGCTTTCTTT	TRBV18	TRBJ1-1	.	.
CASSQESGLYTEAFF	TGCGCCAGCAGCCAAGAGTCAGGGCTTTACACTGAAGCTTTCTTT	TRBV4-1	TRBJ1-1	.	.
CASSTRTGERTGNTIYF	TGTGCCAGCAGCACTAGGACAGGGGAGAGGACTGGAAACACCATATATTTT	TRBV7-9	TRBJ1-3	.	TRBD1
CASSWGQGQNTEAFF	TGTGCCAGCAGCTGGGGACAGGGACAGAACACTGAAGCTTTCTTT	TRBV5-8	TRBJ1-1	.	TRBD1
CASVAGGYNEQFF	TGTGCCAGTGTCGCGGGGGGCTACAATGAGCAGTTCTTC	TRBV19	TRBJ2-1	.	TRBD2